A selection of T cell receptor beta chains follows, all from one sample in a study of CD8 T cells in Susac syndrome. TCRdb re-called the immunoSEQ multiplex PCR reads through MiXCR, storing one row per CDR3 protein. This sample has roughly 190,000 distinct CDR3 sequences, with over 90% found just once. Specimen: CD8+ T cells from PBMCs. Source of these receptors: a human donor with Susac syndrome. CDR3s include the opening cysteine and the closing phenylalanine or tryptophan. Each record gives: clone size, V gene, J gene, D gene, CDR3 length, CDR3 DNA, CDR3 protein. A D gene is named only where the DNA matches it firmly. Clone sizes are given selectively: once, few, many, or a class where the clone is expanded.

abundance: NA
v_gene: TRBV13
j_gene: TRBJ2-7
d_gene: TRBD1
len: 15
CDR3nt: TGTGCCAGCAGCCCCCCCGGGACAGATACTTACGAGCAGTACTTC
CDR3aa: CASSPPGTDTYEQYF

abundance: NA
v_gene: TRBV20-1
j_gene: TRBJ2-2
d_gene: TRBD1
len: 15
CDR3nt: TGCAGTGCTAGGGACAGGGAGACGAACACCGGGGAGCTGTTTTTT
CDR3aa: CSARDRETNTGELFF

abundance: NA
v_gene: TRBV6-5
j_gene: TRBJ2-7
d_gene: TRBD2
len: 14
CDR3nt: TGTGCCAGCAGTACAGGACTAGCGGGAGACGAGCAGTACTTC
CDR3aa: CASSTGLAGDEQYF

abundance: NA
v_gene: TRBV5-4
j_gene: TRBJ2-7
d_gene: TRBD2
len: 18
CDR3nt: TGTGCCAGCAGCTTGACCGGGACTAGCGGGGGGCCCCCCTACGAGCAGTACTTC
CDR3aa: CASSLTGTSGGPPYEQYF

abundance: NA
v_gene: TRBV6-5
j_gene: TRBJ1-2
d_gene: NA
len: 15
CDR3nt: TGTGCCAGCAGTTACTTCCAACAGGCTAACTATGGCTACACCTTC
CDR3aa: CASSYFQQANYGYTF

abundance: NA
v_gene: TRBV12-3/TRBV12-4
j_gene: TRBJ1-1
d_gene: NA
len: 13
CDR3nt: TGTGCCAGCAGTTGGACGGTGAACACTGAAGCTTTCTTT
CDR3aa: CASSWTVNTEAFF

abundance: NA
v_gene: TRBV20-1
j_gene: TRBJ2-7
d_gene: TRBD1
len: 15
CDR3nt: TGCAGTGCTGTGAACTGGGCAGGGGGCGAGTACGAGCAGTACTTC
CDR3aa: CSAVNWAGGEYEQYF

abundance: NA
v_gene: TRBV12-3/TRBV12-4
j_gene: TRBJ1-5
d_gene: NA
len: 16
CDR3nt: TGTGCCAGCAGTTTAACTTGGTTGGGTAGCAATCAGCCCCAGCATTTT
CDR3aa: CASSLTWLGSNQPQHF

abundance: NA
v_gene: TRBV5-1
j_gene: TRBJ2-5
d_gene: TRBD2
len: 15
CDR3nt: TGCGCCAGCAGCTTAGCGGGAGGGCCATTAGAGACCCAGTACTTC
CDR3aa: CASSLAGGPLETQYF

abundance: NA
v_gene: TRBV7-6
j_gene: TRBJ2-7
d_gene: NA
len: 14
CDR3nt: TGTGCCAGCACACAAATACAGGGAACCTACGAGCAGTACTTC
CDR3aa: CASTQIQGTYEQYF

abundance: once
v_gene: TRBV24-1
j_gene: TRBJ2-2
d_gene: NA
len: 14
CDR3nt: TGTGCCACCAGTGATACTCTAGCCTCCGGGGAGCTGTTTTTT
CDR3aa: CATSDTLASGELFF

abundance: NA
v_gene: TRBV6-2/TRBV6-3
j_gene: TRBJ2-7
d_gene: NA
len: 12
CDR3nt: TGTGCCACGAGGGTCAGATTATACGAGCAGTACTTC
CDR3aa: CATRVRLYEQYF

abundance: NA
v_gene: TRBV30
j_gene: TRBJ2-7
d_gene: TRBD1
len: 12
CDR3nt: TGTGCCTGGAGTGGGGGACAGGGCGGGCAGTACTTC
CDR3aa: CAWSGGQGGQYF

abundance: NA
v_gene: TRBV24-1
j_gene: TRBJ1-2
d_gene: NA
len: 16
CDR3nt: TGTGCCACCAGTGATGGGGAGCTCTCAGGGTTGAATGGCTACACCTTC
CDR3aa: CATSDGELSGLNGYTF

abundance: NA
v_gene: TRBV10-3
j_gene: TRBJ2-7
d_gene: NA
len: 15
CDR3nt: TGTGCCATCAGTGGGGATAGCGGACCCGCCTACGAGCAGTACTTC
CDR3aa: CAISGDSGPAYEQYF

abundance: NA
v_gene: TRBV5-6
j_gene: TRBJ1-1
d_gene: TRBD1
len: 15
CDR3nt: TGTGCCAGCAGCTACCCCACAGGGGGCATCACTGAAGCTTTCTTT
CDR3aa: CASSYPTGGITEAFF

abundance: once
v_gene: TRBV20-1
j_gene: TRBJ1-5
d_gene: NA
len: 14
CDR3nt: TGCAGTGCTGCCGGGACTAATAGCAATCAGCCCCAGCATTTT
CDR3aa: CSAAGTNSNQPQHF

abundance: NA
v_gene: TRBV27
j_gene: TRBJ1-1
d_gene: TRBD1
len: 15
CDR3nt: TGTGCCAGCAGTTTAGACAGGGGGGTCAGCACTGAAGCTTTCTTT
CDR3aa: CASSLDRGVSTEAFF

abundance: NA
v_gene: TRBV30
j_gene: TRBJ2-7
d_gene: NA
len: 13
CDR3nt: TGTGCCTGGAGTGTAAGCCAGGGAGGCGAGCAGTACTTC
CDR3aa: CAWSVSQGGEQYF

abundance: NA
v_gene: TRBV28
j_gene: TRBJ2-7
d_gene: NA
len: 12
CDR3nt: TGTGCCAGCAGAGAGGGACGCTACGAGCAGTACTTC
CDR3aa: CASREGRYEQYF

abundance: NA
v_gene: TRBV1
j_gene: TRBJ1-5
d_gene: NA
len: 15
CDR3nt: TGCACCAGCAGCCTGTCACAGGGGGCGGGAGAGCCCCAGCATTTT
CDR3aa: CTSSLSQGAGEPQHF

abundance: NA
v_gene: TRBV4-1
j_gene: TRBJ2-1
d_gene: NA
len: 14
CDR3nt: TGCGCCAGCAGCCAAGAGGGTCGGGGCAATGAGCAGTTCTTC
CDR3aa: CASSQEGRGNEQFF

abundance: NA
v_gene: TRBV9
j_gene: TRBJ2-1
d_gene: NA
len: 17
CDR3nt: TGTGCCAGCAGCTCTCGACAGGCGGGAGACTCCTACAATGAGCAGTTCTTC
CDR3aa: CASSSRQAGDSYNEQFF

abundance: NA
v_gene: TRBV19
j_gene: TRBJ1-2
d_gene: NA
len: 14
CDR3nt: TGTGCCAGTAGTATCGGACCGACAGACTATGGCTACACCTTC
CDR3aa: CASSIGPTDYGYTF

abundance: NA
v_gene: TRBV5-4
j_gene: TRBJ2-3
d_gene: TRBD2
len: 16
CDR3nt: TGTGCCAGCAGCTGGACTAGCGGGGGCCTCCGTGATACGCAGTATTTT
CDR3aa: CASSWTSGGLRDTQYF

abundance: once
v_gene: TRBV10-3
j_gene: TRBJ2-3
d_gene: NA
len: 12
CDR3nt: TGTGCCATTAAAGACTATCGAGATACGCAGTATTTT
CDR3aa: CAIKDYRDTQYF

abundance: NA
v_gene: TRBV24-1
j_gene: TRBJ1-5
d_gene: NA
len: 13
CDR3nt: TGTGCCACCAGTGAGCGGCCCAATCAGCCCCAGCATTTT
CDR3aa: CATSERPNQPQHF

abundance: NA
v_gene: TRBV20-1
j_gene: TRBJ2-1
d_gene: TRBD1
len: 15
CDR3nt: TGCAGTGCTGGAGACCCGGGACAGGGGGGGCGTGAGCAGTTCTTC
CDR3aa: CSAGDPGQGGREQFF

abundance: NA
v_gene: TRBV11-2
j_gene: TRBJ2-7
d_gene: NA
len: 11
CDR3nt: TGTGCCAGCAGCTTAAAGGGAGAGCAGTACTTC
CDR3aa: CASSLKGEQYF

abundance: NA
v_gene: TRBV5-1
j_gene: TRBJ2-2
d_gene: NA
len: 11
CDR3nt: TGCGCCAGCAGCTTGAGTGAGGAGCTGTTTTTT
CDR3aa: CASSLSEELFF

abundance: NA
v_gene: TRBV9
j_gene: TRBJ1-5
d_gene: NA
len: 17
CDR3nt: TGTGCCAGCAGCGATGGCGGGTTGGCAGGAGAAGATCAGCCCCAGCATTTT
CDR3aa: CASSDGGLAGEDQPQHF

abundance: once
v_gene: TRBV18
j_gene: TRBJ2-1
d_gene: NA
len: 10
CDR3nt: TGTGCCAGCTCACAGAATGAGCAGTTCTTC
CDR3aa: CASSQNEQFF

abundance: NA
v_gene: TRBV19
j_gene: TRBJ1-2
d_gene: NA
len: 13
CDR3nt: TGTGCCAGTAGTATTGGAGGAAACTATGGCTACACCTTC
CDR3aa: CASSIGGNYGYTF

abundance: few
v_gene: TRBV7-9
j_gene: TRBJ2-5
d_gene: NA
len: 11
CDR3nt: TGTGCCAGCAGCGTACAAGAGACCCAGTACTTC
CDR3aa: CASSVQETQYF

abundance: NA
v_gene: TRBV27
j_gene: TRBJ1-2
d_gene: TRBD1
len: 14
CDR3nt: TGTGCCAGCAGTGACTCAGGGGGCAGCTATGGCTACACCTTC
CDR3aa: CASSDSGGSYGYTF

abundance: NA
v_gene: TRBV18
j_gene: TRBJ1-2
d_gene: NA
len: 15
CDR3nt: TGTGCCAGCTCACCCGGACGGGAAGGGGTCTATGGCTACACCTTC
CDR3aa: CASSPGREGVYGYTF

abundance: NA
v_gene: TRBV11-2
j_gene: TRBJ1-2
d_gene: TRBD1
len: 14
CDR3nt: TGTGCCAGCAGCATCAGGGGGCAGGTGTATGGCTACACCTTC
CDR3aa: CASSIRGQVYGYTF

abundance: NA
v_gene: TRBV20-1
j_gene: TRBJ2-3
d_gene: TRBD2
len: 17
CDR3nt: TGCAGTGCTATCCCCACTAGCGGGGGGGCCGGGAAGGATACGCAGTATTTT
CDR3aa: CSAIPTSGGAGKDTQYF

abundance: NA
v_gene: TRBV29-1
j_gene: TRBJ2-5
d_gene: NA
len: 10
CDR3nt: TGCAGCGTTGACGGGGAGACCCAGTACTTC
CDR3aa: CSVDGETQYF

abundance: NA
v_gene: TRBV13
j_gene: TRBJ2-7
d_gene: TRBD2
len: 14
CDR3nt: TGTGCCAGCAGCCTCGGGACTACCCTTGTTGAGCAGTACTTC
CDR3aa: CASSLGTTLVEQYF

abundance: NA
v_gene: TRBV7-9
j_gene: TRBJ1-1
d_gene: NA
len: 13
CDR3nt: TGTGCCAGCAGTTCGGGAGAGAACACTGAAGCTTTCTTT
CDR3aa: CASSSGENTEAFF

abundance: NA
v_gene: TRBV24-1
j_gene: TRBJ2-1
d_gene: NA
len: 14
CDR3nt: TGTGCCACCAGAGGGAAGACTAGGGACAATGAGCAGTTCTTC
CDR3aa: CATRGKTRDNEQFF

abundance: NA
v_gene: TRBV29-1
j_gene: TRBJ2-7
d_gene: NA
len: 14
CDR3nt: TGCAGCGTCCGAACCGGGGGAGTCCTCTACGAGCAGTACTTC
CDR3aa: CSVRTGGVLYEQYF

abundance: NA
v_gene: TRBV6-5
j_gene: TRBJ1-2
d_gene: TRBD1
len: 11
CDR3nt: TGTGCCAGCAGGACAGGGGTTCTCTACACCTTC
CDR3aa: CASRTGVLYTF

abundance: NA
v_gene: TRBV7-9
j_gene: TRBJ1-1
d_gene: NA
len: 14
CDR3nt: TGTGCCAGCAGCTCGGGGGAAATGAACACTGAAGCTTTCTTT
CDR3aa: CASSSGEMNTEAFF

abundance: NA
v_gene: TRBV20-1
j_gene: TRBJ2-7
d_gene: NA
len: 14
CDR3nt: TGCAGTGCTAGAGATCCACGGGACGGCTACGAGCAGTACTTC
CDR3aa: CSARDPRDGYEQYF

abundance: NA
v_gene: TRBV29-1
j_gene: TRBJ1-1
d_gene: TRBD1
len: 12
CDR3nt: TGCAGCGTGGGACAGGGCTCGGCTGAAGCTTTCTTT
CDR3aa: CSVGQGSAEAFF